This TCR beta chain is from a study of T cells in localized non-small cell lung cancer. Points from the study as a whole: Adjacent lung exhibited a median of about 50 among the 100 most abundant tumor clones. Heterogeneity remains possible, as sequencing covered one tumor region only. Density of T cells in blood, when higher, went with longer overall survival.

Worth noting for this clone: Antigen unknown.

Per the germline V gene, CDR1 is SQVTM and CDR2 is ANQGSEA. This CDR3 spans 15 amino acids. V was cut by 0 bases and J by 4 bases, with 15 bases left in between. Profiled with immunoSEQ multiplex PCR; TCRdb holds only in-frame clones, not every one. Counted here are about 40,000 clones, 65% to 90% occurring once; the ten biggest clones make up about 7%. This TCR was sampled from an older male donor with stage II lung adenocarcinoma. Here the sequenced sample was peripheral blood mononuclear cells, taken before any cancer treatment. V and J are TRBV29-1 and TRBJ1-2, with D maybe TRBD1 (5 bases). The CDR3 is CSVEDQGAGVYGYTF. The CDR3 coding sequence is TGCAGCGTTGAAGATCAAGGGGCCGGGGTCTATGGCTACACCTTC.